This T cell receptor (beta chain) was recorded in a study of human T cells and chemical hapten exposure. Study-level points and caveats: Expanded TCRs showed more large CDR3 clusters than pre-sensitization or healthy control sets.

Time point in this sample: patch test 2, 6 weeks after DPC sensitization. Treatment denoted: therapeutic diphenylcyclopropenone sensitization with weekly scalp DPC. Extraction yielded total RNA from whole blood (unfractionated). The library put unique molecular identifiers onto individual cDNA molecules. A single record per CDR3 protein comes from TCRdb applying MiXCR to the RACE reads. The table has about 42,000 distinct CDR3 sequences, approximately 9.6% seen once. The V gene's germline CDR1 is SQVTM and CDR2 ANQGSEA. This CDR3 region has 13 residues. This clonotype appeared a few times. The antigen remains unidentified. Sequence at one end of the junction differs from germline and may be a read error.

The sample was whole blood, taken in connection with sensitization to the hapten diphenylcyclopropenone (DPC). This clonotype originated in a woman in her twenties or thirties with alopecia areata. Some clones in this sample may be carry-over from other donors' samples. This chain uses TRBV29-1 with TRBJ2-1; possibly TRBD2 for D (6 bases). The CDR3 loop reads CSGEPSGENEQFF. DNA of the CDR3: TGCAGCGGTGAACCTTCGGGGGAAAATGAGCAGTTCTTC.